This TCR beta chain was recorded in a study of blood T cell repertoires in COVID-19. As for the study in general: PBMCs, B-cell-depleted T cells, or T cells were the source of the cDNA or gDNA that made up the material.

Profiling relied on immunoSEQ multiplex PCR, and the TCRdb table lists in-frame clones only, not all of them. The sample lists 130,000 or so clones; 84% were seen once. The CDR3 totals 16 residues. Trimming took 1 base from V and 8 from J; bases not matched to a gene: 11. Germline assignment: CDR1 SGHAT and CDR2 FQNNGV. The rearrangement links TRBV11-2 to TRBJ1-2, with 9 nucleotides matching TRBD1. The specimen was peripheral blood. This clonotype was obtained from a man in his fifties or sixties with acute or convalescent COVID-19. The CDR3 here is CASSLVFGDRAAGYTF. The DNA of the CDR3 is TGTGCCAGCAGCTTAGTTTTCGGGGACAGGGCGGCGGGCTACACCTTC.